These 4 T cell receptor beta chains were all obtained from the same sample, sequenced in a study of blood T cell repertoires in COVID-19. The method was immunoSEQ multiplex PCR; TCRdb's version includes in-frame clones alone and lacks a portion of them. The sample records roughly 200,000 clones, 75% to 90% being singletons. The specimen was PBMCs or T cells enriched from blood (not recorded which). These receptors came from a man aged 40-55 years who had recovered from COVID-19.

In its sample, this clone was seen a few times. V usage is TRBV23-1 and J usage is TRBJ1-5; no definite D call. TRBV23-1 is sorted into the ORF group, with uncertain function. CDR3 length: 21 amino acids. The V and J ends lost 3 bases and 2 bases respectively, with 29 bases between them. Here the CDR3 reads CASSHPLITRHRSRGNQPQHF. CDR3 bases: TGCGCCAGCAGTCACCCACTTATCACACGCCACAGATCCCGAGGCAATCAGCCCCAGCATTTT.

The J gene is TRBJ1-1, the V gene TRBV20-1, with TRBD1 identical over 7 bases. CDR1 is DFQATT and CDR2 is SNEGSKA in the germline V gene (reference sequence). V was pared by 3 bases and J by 1 base, with 5 bases of the junction left unmatched. The length of the CDR3 is 14 residues. The CDR3 region is CSASSGTANTEAFF. The CDR3 DNA sequence: TGCAGTGCTAGTTCAGGGACAGCGAACACTGAAGCTTTCTTT.

The table lists this clone with a few counts. The genes are TRBV11-3 and TRBJ1-1, with D perhaps TRBD1 (5 bases). Germline V gene lookup returns CDR1 SGHNT and CDR2 YENEEA. The ends were cut back, 4 bases at V and 5 bases at J, with 8 bases in the middle. The CDR3 runs 12 residues. CDR3 amino acids: CASSSRDTEAFF. The DNA of the CDR3 is TGTGCCAGCAGCTCCAGGGATACTGAAGCTTTCTTT. Based on the CDR3 plus reference TRBV11-3 and TRBJ1-1, the full variable domain is EAGVVQSPRYKIIEKKQPVAFWCNPISGHNTLYWYLQNLGQGPELLIRYENEEAVDDSQLPKDRFSAERLKGVDSTLKIQPAELGDSAVYLCASSSRDTEAFFGQGTRLTVV.

The genes are TRBV6-5 and TRBJ1-1; the D is unclear. Germline V CDR1 and CDR2: MNHEY, SVGAGI. The V end lost 0 bases, the J end lost 6 bases, and 14 bases lay between the germline ends. CDR3 size: 15 residues. The CDR3 nucleotides are TGTGCCAGCAGTTACTCGGACTCTTCAGGCGCTGAAGCTTTCTTT. As protein: CASSYSDSSGAEAFF.